Sequencing of this TCR beta chain was carried out in a study of blood T cell repertoires in COVID-19. J was trimmed by 2 bases and V by 5 bases; bases with no gene match: 10. The CDR3 has 18 amino acids. Germline CDR1 and CDR2: MGHDK and SYGVNS. Assay used: immunoSEQ multiplex PCR; TCRdb lists only in-frame clones, some missing. The data contain approximately 150,000 clones, about 90% of them singletons. Material for sequencing was PBMCs or T cells enriched from blood (not recorded which). The chain joins TRBV25-1 to TRBJ2-6; 9 bases agree with TRBD1. The origin of this receptor is a human donor with acute COVID-19. The donor label of this sample is uncertain. The CDR3 spells CASSLTGGACPGANVLTF. The CDR3 region has the DNA TGTGCCAGCAGTCTTACAGGGGGCGCTTGTCCTGGGGCCAACGTCCTGACTTTC. The full variable domain, with the rest looked up from reference TRBV25-1 and TRBJ2-6, is EADIYQTPRYLVIGTGKKITLECSQTMGHDKMYWYQQDPGMELHLIHYSYGVNSTEKGDLSSESTVSRIRTEHFPLTLESARPSHTSQYLCASSLTGGACPGANVLTFGAGSRLTVL.